The clone carrying this TCR beta chain was observed at least ten times. Its antigen is undetermined. Via MiXCR, TCRdb re-called the reads, giving one row per CDR3 protein. The sample carries approximately 100,000 distinct CDR3 sequences, under 30% recorded once. The data originate from a study of T cell repertoires in cytomegalovirus infection. In the study overall: Public TCR beta signatures were indicative of both CMV infection and a matching HLA type. Study observations and caveats: In two of eight donors, the top clonotype was HLA-C-restricted CMV-specific. Using cumulative public TCR beta family frequency, the authors identified those who carried CMV together with the relevant HLA.

The input for sequencing was CD8+ T cells from cultured PBMCs, taken from culture after CMV antigen stimulation. The sequence came from a human donor in good health (CMV status not recorded). Some clones in this sample may be carry-over from other donors' samples.

DNA for the CDR3: TGTGCCAGCAGTCCGCTCCATAGTCTAGACGAGCAGTACTTC. It specifies CASSPLHSLDEQYF. The rearrangement joins TRBV6-1 to TRBJ2-7; D uncertain. Per the germline V gene, CDR1 is MNHNS and CDR2 is SASEGT. This CDR3 contains 14 residues. Trimming removed 5 bases from V and 5 bases from J, with 16 bases in between.